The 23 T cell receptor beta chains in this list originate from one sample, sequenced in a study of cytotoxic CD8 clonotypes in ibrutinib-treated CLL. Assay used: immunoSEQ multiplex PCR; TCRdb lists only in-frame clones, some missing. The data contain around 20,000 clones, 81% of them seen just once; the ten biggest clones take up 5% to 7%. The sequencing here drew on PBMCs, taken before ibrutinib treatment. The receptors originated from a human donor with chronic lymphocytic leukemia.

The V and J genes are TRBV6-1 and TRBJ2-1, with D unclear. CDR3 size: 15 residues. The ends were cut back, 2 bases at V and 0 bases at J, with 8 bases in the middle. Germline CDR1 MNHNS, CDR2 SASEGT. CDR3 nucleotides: TGTGCCAGCAGTGAAAACGGCGTCTCCTACAATGAGCAGTTCTTC. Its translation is CASSENGVSYNEQFF.

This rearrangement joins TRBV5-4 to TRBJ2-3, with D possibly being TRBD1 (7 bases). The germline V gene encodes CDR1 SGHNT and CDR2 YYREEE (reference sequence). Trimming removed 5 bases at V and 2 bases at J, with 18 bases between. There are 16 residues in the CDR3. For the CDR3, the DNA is TGTGCCAGCAGACACTGGGGCAGGGGGGTCACAGATACGCAGTATTTT. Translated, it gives CASRHWGRGVTDTQYF.

The CDR3 nucleotides read TGCAGTGCTAGAGGGGGACATGGCTACACCTTC. Encoded protein: CSARGGHGYTF. This chain connects TRBV20-1 to TRBJ1-2; D is perhaps TRBD1 (5 bases). Germline CDR1 reads DFQATT; CDR2 reads SNEGSKA (reference sequence). V lost 1 base and J lost 6, with 6 bases in between. This CDR3 contains 11 residues.

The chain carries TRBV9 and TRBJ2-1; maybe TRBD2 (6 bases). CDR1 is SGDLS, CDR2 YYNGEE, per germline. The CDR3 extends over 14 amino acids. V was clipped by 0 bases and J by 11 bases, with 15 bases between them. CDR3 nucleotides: TGTGCCAGCAGCGTAGGAGAGGGGCTAGCGCAGCAGTTCTTC. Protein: CASSVGEGLAQQFF.

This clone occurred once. The CDR3 region is CASSLAAGPTGEQYF. CDR3 nucleotide sequence: TGTGCCAGCAGCTTAGCGGCGGGACCAACTGGCGAGCAGTACTTC. This rearrangement joins TRBV7-9 to TRBJ2-7, with D possibly TRBD2 on 6 matching bases. This CDR3 has 15 amino acids. The germline V and J ends were trimmed by 0 bases and 6 bases, with 15 bases remaining between them. CDR1 SEHNR and CDR2 FQNEAQ come from the germline V gene (reference sequence).

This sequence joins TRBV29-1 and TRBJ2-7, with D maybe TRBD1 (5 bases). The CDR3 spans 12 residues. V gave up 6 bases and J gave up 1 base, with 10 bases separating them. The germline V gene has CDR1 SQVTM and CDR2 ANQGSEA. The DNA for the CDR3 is TGCAGCGTAAGGACACAATCCTACGAGCAGTACTTC. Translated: CSVRTQSYEQYF.

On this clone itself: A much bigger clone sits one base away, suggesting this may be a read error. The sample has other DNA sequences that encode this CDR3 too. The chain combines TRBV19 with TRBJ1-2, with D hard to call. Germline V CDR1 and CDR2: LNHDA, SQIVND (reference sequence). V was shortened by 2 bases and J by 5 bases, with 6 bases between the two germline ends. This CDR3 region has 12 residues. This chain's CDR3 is CASSISVYGYTF. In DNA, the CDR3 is TGTGCCAGTAGTATATCGGTATATGGCTACACCTTC.

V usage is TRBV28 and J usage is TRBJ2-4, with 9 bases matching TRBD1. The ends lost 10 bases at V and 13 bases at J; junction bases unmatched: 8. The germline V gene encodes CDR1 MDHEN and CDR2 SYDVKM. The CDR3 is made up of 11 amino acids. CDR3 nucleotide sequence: TGTGCCACCACACCCGGGACAGGGCAGTACTTC. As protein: CATTPGTGQYF. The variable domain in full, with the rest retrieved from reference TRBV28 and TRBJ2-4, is DVKVTQSSRYLVKRTGEKVFLECVQDMDHENMFWYRQDPGLGLRLIYFSYDVKMKEKGDIPEGYSVSREKKERFSLILESASTNQTSMYLCATTPGTGQYFGAGTRLSVL.

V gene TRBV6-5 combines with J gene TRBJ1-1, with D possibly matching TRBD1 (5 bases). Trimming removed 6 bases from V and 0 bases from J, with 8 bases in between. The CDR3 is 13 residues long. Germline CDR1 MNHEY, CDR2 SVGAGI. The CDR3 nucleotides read TGTGCCAGCAGCCGGGGCCTGAACACTGAAGCTTTCTTT. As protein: CASSRGLNTEAFF.

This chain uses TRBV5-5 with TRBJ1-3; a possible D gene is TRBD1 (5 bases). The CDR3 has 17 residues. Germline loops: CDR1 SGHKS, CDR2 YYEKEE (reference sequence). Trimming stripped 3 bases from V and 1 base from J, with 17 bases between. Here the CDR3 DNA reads TGTGCCAGCAGCTATTTCGGGGCAGCCATTTCTGGAAACACCATATATTTT. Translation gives CASSYFGAAISGNTIYF.

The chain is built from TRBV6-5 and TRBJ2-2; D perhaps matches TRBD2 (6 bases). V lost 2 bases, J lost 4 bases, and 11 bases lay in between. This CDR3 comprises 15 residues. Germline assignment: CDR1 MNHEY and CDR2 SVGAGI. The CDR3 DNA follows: TGTGCCAGCAGTTACACAGAGACTAGCACCGGGGAGCTGTTTTTT. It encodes CASSYTETSTGELFF.

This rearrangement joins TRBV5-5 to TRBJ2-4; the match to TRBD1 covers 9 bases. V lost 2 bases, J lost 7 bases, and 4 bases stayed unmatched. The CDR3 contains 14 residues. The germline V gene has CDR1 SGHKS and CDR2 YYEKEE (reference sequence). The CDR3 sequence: CASSFSGQGNIQYF. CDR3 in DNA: TGTGCCAGCAGCTTCTCTGGACAGGGGAACATTCAGTACTTC.

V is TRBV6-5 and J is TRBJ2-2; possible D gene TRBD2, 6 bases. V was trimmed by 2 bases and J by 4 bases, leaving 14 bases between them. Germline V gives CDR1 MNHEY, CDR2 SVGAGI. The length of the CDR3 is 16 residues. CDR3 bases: TGTGCCAGCAGTTACGGATGGTTGGGAGGCACCGGGGAGCTGTTTTTT. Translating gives CASSYGWLGGTGELFF.

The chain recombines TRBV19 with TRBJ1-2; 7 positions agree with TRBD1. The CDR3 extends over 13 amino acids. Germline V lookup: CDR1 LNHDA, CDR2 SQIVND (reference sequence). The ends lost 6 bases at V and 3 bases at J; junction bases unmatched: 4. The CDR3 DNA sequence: TGTGCCAGTAGCCAAACAGGGGACTATGGCTACACCTTC. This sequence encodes CASSQTGDYGYTF.

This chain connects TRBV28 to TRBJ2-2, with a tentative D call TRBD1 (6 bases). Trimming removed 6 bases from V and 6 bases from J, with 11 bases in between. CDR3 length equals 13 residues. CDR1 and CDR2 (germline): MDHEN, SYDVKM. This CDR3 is CASRTNRAGELFF. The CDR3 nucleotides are TGTGCCAGCAGAACCAACAGGGCCGGGGAGCTGTTTTTT.

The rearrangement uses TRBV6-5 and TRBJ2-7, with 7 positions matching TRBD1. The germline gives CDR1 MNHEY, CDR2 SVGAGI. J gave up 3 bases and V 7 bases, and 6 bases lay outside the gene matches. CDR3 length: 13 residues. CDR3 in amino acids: CASTQGQIYEQYF. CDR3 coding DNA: TGTGCCAGCACCCAGGGACAGATCTACGAGCAGTACTTC.

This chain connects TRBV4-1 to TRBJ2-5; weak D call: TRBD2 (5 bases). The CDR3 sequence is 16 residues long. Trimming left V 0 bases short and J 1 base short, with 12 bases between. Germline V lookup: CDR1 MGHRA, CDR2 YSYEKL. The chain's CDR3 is CASSQDWRPTQETQYF. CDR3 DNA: TGCGCCAGCAGCCAAGATTGGAGGCCAACCCAAGAGACCCAGTACTTC.

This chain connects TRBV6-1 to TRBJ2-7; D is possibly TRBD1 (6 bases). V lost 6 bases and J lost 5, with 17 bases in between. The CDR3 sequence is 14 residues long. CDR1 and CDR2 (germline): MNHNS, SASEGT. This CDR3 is CASRGEQGPDEQYF. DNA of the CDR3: TGTGCCAGCAGGGGGGAACAGGGTCCCGACGAGCAGTACTTC.

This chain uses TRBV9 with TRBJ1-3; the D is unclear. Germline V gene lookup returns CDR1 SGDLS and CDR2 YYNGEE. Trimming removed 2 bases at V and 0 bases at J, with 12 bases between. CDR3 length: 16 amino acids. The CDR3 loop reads CASSVTGPISGNTIYF. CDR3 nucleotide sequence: TGTGCCAGCAGCGTCACTGGGCCGATCTCTGGAAACACCATATATTTT.

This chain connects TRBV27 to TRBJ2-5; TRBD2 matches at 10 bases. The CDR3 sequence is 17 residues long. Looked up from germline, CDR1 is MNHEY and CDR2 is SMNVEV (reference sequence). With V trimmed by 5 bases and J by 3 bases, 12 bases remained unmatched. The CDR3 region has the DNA TGTGCCAGCAGTACCCTAGCGGGGGTGAAACTTAAAGAGACCCAGTACTTC. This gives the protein CASSTLAGVKLKETQYF.

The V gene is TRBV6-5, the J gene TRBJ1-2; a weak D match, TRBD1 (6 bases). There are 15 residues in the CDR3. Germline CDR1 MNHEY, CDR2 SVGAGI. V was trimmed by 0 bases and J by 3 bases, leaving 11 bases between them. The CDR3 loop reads CASSYSTGGHYGYTF. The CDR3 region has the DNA TGTGCCAGCAGTTACTCGACTGGGGGGCACTATGGCTACACCTTC.

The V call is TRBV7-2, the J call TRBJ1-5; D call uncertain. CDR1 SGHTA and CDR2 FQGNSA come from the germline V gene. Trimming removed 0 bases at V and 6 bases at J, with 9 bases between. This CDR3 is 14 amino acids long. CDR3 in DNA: TGTGCCAGCAGCTTAGCGCCCGAGGTTCAGCCCCAGCATTTT. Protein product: CASSLAPEVQPQHF.

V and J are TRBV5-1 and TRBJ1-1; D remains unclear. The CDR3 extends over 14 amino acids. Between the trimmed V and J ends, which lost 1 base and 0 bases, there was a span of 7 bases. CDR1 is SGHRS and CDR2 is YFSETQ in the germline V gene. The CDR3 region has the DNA TGCGCCAGCAGCTTGTCCGGGATGAACACTGAAGCTTTCTTT. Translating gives CASSLSGMNTEAFF.